The clone carrying this TCR beta chain was seen at least ten times. Its specificity is unknown. The sample originates from a study of read filtering for tumor transcriptome and immune sequencing. Study-wide background: TCR-mapped reads were about 3.5 to 10.27 million with IR-seq versus roughly 80 to 1,300 with RNA-seq. General study points: Dropping single-read clonotypes raised IR-seq and RNA-seq shared-clonotype correlation. Roughly 82% of IR-seq clonotypes had a single read, yet these held about 3.4% of reads.

Per the germline V gene, CDR1 is WNHNN and CDR2 is SYGVQD (reference sequence). This CDR3 is 12 amino acids long. Deletions cut 7 bases from V and 5 bases from J, with 11 bases between. Molecular barcoded adaptors covering alpha/delta and beta/gamma chains were used on roughly 400 ng RNA. TCRdb reanalysed the reads using MiXCR and keeps one entry per CDR3 protein. The sample lists just over 14,000 distinct CDR3 sequences, roughly 22% occurring once. The receptor comes from a donor over 35 with multiple myeloma. Material: a population of CD138-negative cells sorted from bone marrow. V usage is TRBV10-1 and J usage is TRBJ2-5; D is ambiguous. The CDR3 sequence is CASKGLRETQYF. CDR3 nucleotides: TGCGCCAGCAAAGGCCTTAGGGAGACCCAGTACTTC.